These 9 T cell receptor beta chains came from one sample sequenced in a study of cytomegalovirus exposure and HLA in healthy donors. PCR amplification relied on 60 Vbeta primers (plus 13 Jbeta primers). Profiling relied on immunoSEQ multiplex PCR, and the TCRdb table lists in-frame clones only, not all of them. Here the sample table reports approximately 70,000 clones. The sequenced sample consisted of PBMCs. Receptors were obtained from a female donor in good health and CMV-seropositive.

The V call is TRBV28, the J call TRBJ2-3; 8 nucleotides agree with TRBD2. The CDR3 has 14 amino acids. Germline V gene lookup returns CDR1 MDHEN and CDR2 SYDVKM. The V and J ends lost 3 bases and 6 bases, in that order; junction bases with no gene match: 5. This CDR3 reads CASSLGAGVDTQYF. For the CDR3, the DNA is TGTGCCAGCAGTTTGGGAGCGGGAGTGGATACGCAGTATTTT. Full variable domain (rest looked up from reference TRBV28 and TRBJ2-3): DVKVTQSSRYLVKRTGEKVFLECVQDMDHENMFWYRQDPGLGLRLIYFSYDVKMKEKGDIPEGYSVSREKKERFSLILESASTNQTSMYLCASSLGAGVDTQYFGPGTRLTVL.

CDR3 amino acids: CASREGLNRANVLTF. CDR3 DNA: TGTGCCAGTAGGGAGGGCCTTAACAGGGCCAACGTCCTGACTTTC. The chain is built from TRBV19 and TRBJ2-6; the D gene is possibly TRBD2 (6 bases). Trimming stripped 6 bases from V and 5 bases from J, with 14 bases between. Germline V gene data show CDR1 as LNHDA and CDR2 as SQIVND (reference sequence). The CDR3 is 15 residues long.

The V call is TRBV18, the J call TRBJ1-6, with 8 positions matching TRBD1. With 3 bases clipped from V and 6 bases from J, the junction kept 13 bases outside the gene matches. The CDR3 spans 18 residues. CDR1 is KGHSH and CDR2 is LQKENI in the germline V gene. CDR3 residues: CASSPLRDRPGGNSPLHF. The CDR3 region has the DNA TGTGCCAGCTCACCTCTTCGGGACAGGCCGGGCGGTAATTCACCCCTCCACTTT.

The chain uses TRBV5-1 and TRBJ2-7; D is possibly TRBD1 (6 bases). The CDR3 contains 17 residues. Trimming stripped 1 base from V and 5 bases from J, with 22 bases between. The germline gives CDR1 SGHRS, CDR2 YFSETQ. The CDR3 DNA is TGCGCCAGCAGCTTGAACCCTAGCCAGGGTAGGGGGAACGAGCAGTACTTC. Translated, it gives CASSLNPSQGRGNEQYF.

This rearrangement joins TRBV4-1 to TRBJ2-7; tentative D call: TRBD2 (6 bases). The V gene lost 3 bases and the J gene lost 2 bases, with 20 bases spanning the gap. The CDR3 has 17 residues. Germline V gene data show CDR1 as MGHRA and CDR2 as YSYEKL. The DNA of the CDR3 is TGCGCCAGCAGCCAGGCCCTGGGGGAGGTTTCCGCCTACGAGCAGTACTTC. Its translation: CASSQALGEVSAYEQYF.

The chain couples TRBV28 to TRBJ2-5, with 7 positions matching TRBD1. The V gene's germline CDR1 is MDHEN and CDR2 SYDVKM. The CDR3 runs 13 residues. J lost 3 bases, V lost 4 bases, and 2 bases had no gene match. The DNA of the CDR3 is TGTGCCAGCAGTTCCGGACAGGAAGAGACCCAGTACTTC. Translation: CASSSGQEETQYF.

The rearrangement links TRBV7-8 to TRBJ2-7, with D possibly being TRBD1 (6 bases). Germline V gene lookup returns CDR1 SGHVS and CDR2 FQNEAQ. The germline V and J ends were trimmed by 5 bases and 1 base, with 12 bases remaining between them. The CDR3 length is 14 residues. Here the CDR3 reads CASSAGTSSYEQYF. Written as DNA, the CDR3 is TGTGCCAGCAGCGCCGGGACAAGTTCCTACGAGCAGTACTTC. Variable domain in full (rest from reference TRBV7-8 and TRBJ2-7): GAGVSQSPRYKVAKRGQDVALRCDPISGHVSLFWYQQALGQGPEFLTYFQNEAQLDKSGLPSDRFFAERPEGSVSTLKIQRTQQEDSAVYLCASSAGTSSYEQYFGPGTRLTVT.

The chain recombines TRBV10-3 with TRBJ2-2; 11 bases are a match to TRBD2. CDR3 length: 17 residues. The V segment lost 6 bases and the J segment 1 base; nucleotides outside the gene matches: 7. In germline, CDR1 is ENHRY, CDR2 SYGVKD. CDR3 bases: TGTGCCATCAGAGTGGTAGCGGGAGGGCAGAACACCGGGGAGCTGTTTTTT. As protein: CAIRVVAGGQNTGELFF.

Judged by frequency, this clone is large (0.1 to 1%). V gene TRBV7-2 combines with J gene TRBJ2-7; 10 bases line up with TRBD2. CDR3 size: 15 residues. Germline CDR1 is SGHTA and CDR2 is FQGNSA. V gave up 4 bases and J gave up 2 bases; unmatched junction bases: 5. The CDR3 loop reads CASSSSGRAPYEQYF. The CDR3 DNA follows: TGTGCCAGCAGCTCGAGCGGGAGGGCCCCCTACGAGCAGTACTTC.